What follows are 24 T cell receptor beta chains derived from one specimen sequenced in a study of beta chain features in type 1 diabetes. Reverse transcription of all isolated RNA meant that expressed TCRB transcripts were sequenced. Profiling relied on immunoSEQ multiplex PCR, and the TCRdb table lists in-frame clones only, not all of them. The data contain roughly 250,000 clones, about 63% of them singletons. The sample comprised naive CD4+ T cells from blood. Receptors originate from a man aged 25 to 45 in good health.

The gene calls are TRBV9 and TRBJ1-2; TRBD1 agrees at 7 bases. The CDR3 totals 15 residues. V gave up 2 bases and J gave up 4 bases; unmatched junction bases: 8. The germline V gene encodes CDR1 SGDLS and CDR2 YYNGEE. CDR3 sequence reads: CASSVKQGGIYGYTF. DNA for the CDR3: TGTGCCAGCAGCGTGAAACAAGGGGGCATCTATGGCTACACCTTC.

This clone was counted once. The chain links TRBV29-1 to TRBJ2-1, with 7 bases that match TRBD2. V gave up 3 bases and J gave up 1 base; unmatched junction bases: 3. This CDR3 is built from 14 residues. Germline values: CDR1 SQVTM, CDR2 ANQGSEA. In nucleotides, the CDR3 is TGCAGCGTTGACCTAGCGGCTTCCTACAATGAGCAGTTCTTC. Protein product: CSVDLAASYNEQFF.

Worth noting for this clone: Other nucleotide sequences from this sample produce the same CDR3. In nucleotides, the CDR3 is TGTGCCATCACCGGGACAGATAATTCACCCCTCCACTTT. Translation gives CAITGTDNSPLHF. The chain uses TRBV10-3 and TRBJ1-6; 7 bases align to TRBD1. V trimming: 7 bases; J trimming: 5 bases; junction bases outside the gene matches: 2. CDR3 length equals 13 residues. CDR1 is ENHRY, CDR2 SYGVKD, per germline.

This clone was recorded only once. The chain uses TRBV27 and TRBJ2-6; D may correspond to TRBD1 or TRBD2 (5 bases each). Germline loops: CDR1 MNHEY, CDR2 SMNVEV (reference sequence). This CDR3 has 18 amino acids. Trimming pared 7 bases from V and 4 bases from J, leaving 23 bases between. This CDR3 is CASKSPGRTPRGANVLTF. The CDR3 bases are TGTGCCAGCAAGTCCCCGGGACGGACCCCTAGGGGGGCCAACGTCCTGACTTTC.

The rearrangement uses TRBV25-1 and TRBJ2-3; no firm D call. Trimming cost V 2 bases and J 7 bases, with 10 bases left between them. CDR3 size: 13 residues. From germline, CDR1 is MGHDK and CDR2 SYGVNS. The CDR3 bases are TGTGCCAGCAGTGAAGCTGGAATCAATACGCAGTATTTT. Protein sequence: CASSEAGINTQYF.

In its sample, this clone was seen once. This chain connects TRBV14 to TRBJ2-1; D might be TRBD1 (5 bases). Germline loops: CDR1 SGHDN, CDR2 FVKESK. Trimming pared 0 bases from V and 8 bases from J, leaving 11 bases between. There are 14 residues in the CDR3. The DNA for the CDR3 is TGTGCCAGCAGCCAAGACCCAGGGATCTATGAGCAGTTCTTC. It specifies CASSQDPGIYEQFF.

V is TRBV27 and J is TRBJ2-1; 12 nucleotides line up with TRBD2. The trim removed 4 bases at V and 8 bases at J, leaving 3 bases unmatched. Germline CDR1 reads MNHEY; CDR2 reads SMNVEV (reference sequence). This CDR3 is built from 14 residues. The CDR3 region has the DNA TGTGCCAGCAGTTCGACTAGCGGGAGAGATGAGCAGTTCTTC. This sequence encodes CASSSTSGRDEQFF.

The chain has TRBV5-1 and TRBJ2-7, with no clear D. V lost 2 bases and J lost 0, with 9 bases in between. This CDR3 is built from 14 residues. Looked up from germline, CDR1 is SGHRS and CDR2 is YFSETQ. The CDR3 here is CASSFWTGSYEQYF. CDR3 in DNA: TGCGCCAGCAGCTTCTGGACGGGCTCCTACGAGCAGTACTTC.

The V call is TRBV5-1, the J call TRBJ2-7; D unclear. CDR1 is SGHRS and CDR2 is YFSETQ in the germline V gene. The CDR3 is 12 amino acids. Trimming pared 3 bases from V and 6 bases from J, leaving 10 bases between. In DNA, the CDR3 is TGCGCCAGCAGCTCGACACTTGGCGAGCAGTACTTC. Protein: CASSSTLGEQYF.

This clone occurred a few times. The chain links TRBV2 to TRBJ2-1; D is tentatively TRBD1 or TRBD2 (5 bases each). The length of the CDR3 is 14 residues. Germline V lookup: CDR1 SNHLY, CDR2 FYNNEI. Trimming shortened V by 10 bases and J by 9 bases, and 22 bases separated the two germline ends. CDR3: CATSSGTIRGEQFF. The CDR3 nucleotides are TGTGCCACCTCCTCCGGGACCATCCGTGGTGAGCAGTTCTTC.

Details on this clone: One end of the junction fails to match germline, which may point to a read error. This chain links TRBV20-1 with TRBJ2-3; D is perhaps TRBD1 (7 bases). This CDR3 has 8 residues. Per germline, CDR1 DFQATT and CDR2 SNEGSKA (reference sequence). CDR3 nucleotides: TGCAGTGCCCCAGGGGGACTTTTC. Its translation is CSAPGGLF.

In this sample, this clone turned up a few times. The same CDR3 can be traced to other DNA sequences in this sample. V gene TRBV29-1 combines with J gene TRBJ2-5; 7 bases match TRBD1. The CDR3 length is 12 residues. Germline V gives CDR1 SQVTM, CDR2 ANQGSEA. J gave up 1 base and V 7 bases, and 3 bases lay outside the gene matches. The CDR3 DNA follows: TGCAGCGCATGGACAGGCCAAGAGACCCAGTACTTC. It is translated as CSAWTGQETQYF.

This clone was detected only a few times. The chain has TRBV7-9 and TRBJ2-1; TRBD1 or TRBD2 may be the D gene (6 bases each). Germline CDR1 and CDR2: SEHNR and FQNEAQ (reference sequence). This CDR3 has 15 amino acids. Trimming cost V 5 bases and J 2 bases, with 13 bases left between them. The CDR3 coding sequence is TGTGCCAGCAGCCCGCTCCGGGGGCCCTACAATGAGCAGTTCTTC. Residues: CASSPLRGPYNEQFF.

This chain links TRBV28 with TRBJ2-1, with D hard to call. CDR3 length: 14 amino acids. V lost 3 bases and J 4 bases, leaving 10 bases between the germline ends. Germline V gene data show CDR1 as MDHEN and CDR2 as SYDVKM. The CDR3 reads CASSLRRLYNEQFF. In DNA form, the CDR3 reads TGTGCCAGCAGTTTGCGCCGCTTGTACAATGAGCAGTTCTTC.

This clone was seen more than once but under ten times. The chain links TRBV30 to TRBJ2-3; no definite D call. Germline CDR1 is GTSNPN and CDR2 is SVGIG (reference sequence). Between the trimmed V and J ends, which lost 0 bases and 3 bases, there was a span of 7 bases. The CDR3 consists of 13 residues. The CDR3, as DNA: TGTGCCTGGAGTGTACAGCAGACAGATACGCAGTATTTT. Its protein product is CAWSVQQTDTQYF.

This clone has only one observation. The sample contains more than one DNA sequence encoding this CDR3. V gene TRBV30 combines with J gene TRBJ2-5; D is possibly TRBD2 (6 bases). V was shortened by 1 base and J by 2 bases, with 8 bases between the two germline ends. Germline lookup yields CDR1 GTSNPN and CDR2 SVGIG (reference sequence). This CDR3 has 13 residues. CDR3 loop: CAWSGGLQETQYF. In nucleotides, the CDR3 is TGTGCCTGGAGTGGCGGACTACAAGAGACCCAGTACTTC.

The chain recombines TRBV5-4 with TRBJ2-3; no clear D gene. The CDR3 runs to 12 residues. Germline V gene data show CDR1 as SGHNT and CDR2 as YYREEE (reference sequence). Trimming removed 0 bases from V and 4 bases from J, with 3 bases in between. In DNA, the CDR3 is TGTGCCAGCAGCTTGGATGCAGATACGCAGTATTTT. It is translated as CASSLDADTQYF.

The rearrangement uses TRBV2 and TRBJ2-1; a possible D gene is TRBD2 (5 bases). V was pared by 11 bases and J by 4 bases, with 15 bases between. Germline CDR1 and CDR2: SNHLY and FYNNEI. This CDR3 spans 13 amino acids. The chain's CDR3 is CASGGLLYNEQFF. In DNA form, the CDR3 reads TGTGCCTCCGGCGGGCTTCTATACAATGAGCAGTTCTTC.

This clone has just a few counts. The V call is TRBV29-1, the J call TRBJ2-1, with a possible D match to TRBD1 (5 bases). Germline values: CDR1 SQVTM, CDR2 ANQGSEA. The V gene lost 6 bases and the J gene lost 6 bases, with 18 bases spanning the gap. CDR3 length: 14 amino acids. The CDR3: CSVHTLYGANEQFF. The CDR3 region has the DNA TGCAGCGTCCACACATTATATGGGGCCAATGAGCAGTTCTTC.

V gene TRBV2 combines with J gene TRBJ1-3; no reliable D call. Germline V CDR1 and CDR2: SNHLY, FYNNEI. This CDR3 spans 16 amino acids. Trimming took 2 bases from V and 0 from J, leaving 11 bases between them. In DNA form, the CDR3 reads TGTGCCAGCAGTGAAATGGCGGTTCGCTCTGGAAACACCATATATTTT. Protein sequence: CASSEMAVRSGNTIYF. The whole variable domain, filled in from reference TRBV2 and TRBJ1-3, reads EPEVTQTPSHQVTQMGQEVILRCVPISNHLYFYWYRQILGQKVEFLVSFYNNEISEKSEIFDDQFSVERPDGSNFTLKIRSTKLEDSAMYFCASSEMAVRSGNTIYFGEGSWLTVV.

The chain couples TRBV29-1 to TRBJ2-3; TRBD1 matches 8 bases. J gave up 1 base and V 1 base, and 7 bases lay outside the gene matches. CDR1 is SQVTM, CDR2 ANQGSEA, per germline. CDR3 length equals 16 residues. The CDR3, as DNA: TGCAGCGTTGAAGGCGCAGGACAGGGTGGCACAGATACGCAGTATTTT. Translation: CSVEGAGQGGTDTQYF.

The V gene is TRBV25-1, the J gene TRBJ2-1; 10 bases fit TRBD2. Losses at the gene ends were 8 bases for V and 8 bases for J; bases not matched to a gene: 6. Germline values: CDR1 MGHDK, CDR2 SYGVNS. CDR3 length: 13 amino acids. CDR3 sequence: CASGQSGRDEQFF. As DNA, the CDR3 is TGTGCCAGCGGACAGAGCGGGAGGGATGAGCAGTTCTTC.

This clone was detected a few times. This rearrangement joins TRBV15 to TRBJ1-2, with D perhaps matching TRBD1 (5 bases). The ends were cut back, 5 bases at V and 10 bases at J, with 17 bases in the middle. Germline values: CDR1 LNHNV, CDR2 YYDKDF (reference sequence). The CDR3 has 13 residues. CDR3: CATSSRDRETYTF. In DNA form, the CDR3 reads TGTGCCACCAGCTCCCGGGACCGGGAGACCTACACCTTC.

The chain links TRBV9 to TRBJ2-3, with 7 bases aligning to TRBD2. The CDR3 sequence is 16 residues long. Germline loops: CDR1 SGDLS, CDR2 YYNGEE. Trimming removed 0 bases from V and 0 bases from J; junction bases left unmatched: 4. CDR3 sequence reads: CASSVDPGGSTDTQYF. CDR3 DNA: TGTGCCAGCAGCGTAGACCCGGGGGGTAGCACAGATACGCAGTATTTT.